The following is a TCR beta chain sequence with its context. Its antigen is unknown. The primer mix had 60 Vbeta and 13 Jbeta primers. Assay: immunoSEQ multiplex PCR; the TCRdb copy retains only in-frame clones and omits some. The profile covers 110,000 to 150,000 clones, with around 77% appearing a single time and 4.9% taken by the ten largest. Trimming removed 0 bases from V and 7 bases from J; junction bases left unmatched: 13. The length of the CDR3 is 17 residues. CDR1 and CDR2 from the germline V gene are LNHNV and YYDKDF (reference sequence). This sample was taken from a study of cytomegalovirus exposure and HLA in healthy donors. Study information: An early release of data contained 75 million to 100 million unique TCRs, which came from HLA-typed donors. Points from the study as a whole: Highest at DRB1 and lowest at HLA-C, TCR association rates differed among HLA loci in a later analysis. Researchers reported that a few CMV-associated chains were confirmed in vitro as CMV antigen-specific. A later analysis linked a missense DCLRE1C variant to TCR beta V- and J-gene trimming.

V is TRBV15 and J is TRBJ1-2; 8 bases match TRBD1. This receptor was taken from a woman aged 45-65 years in good health and CMV-seronegative. Material for sequencing was PBMCs. The CDR3 DNA reads TGTGCCACCAGCAGAGATAGATCACAGGGGGTAAAGGGTGGCTACACCTTC. Its protein product is CATSRDRSQGVKGGYTF.